Following are 27 T cell receptor beta chains from one sample sequenced in a study of cytomegalovirus exposure and HLA in healthy donors. 13 Jbeta primers and 60 Vbeta primers were used for the PCR. The method was immunoSEQ multiplex PCR; TCRdb's version includes in-frame clones alone and lacks a portion of them. In the table there are about 130,000 clones, approximately 80% of which are singletons. The sequenced material came from PBMCs. The receptors here all came from a young man in good health and CMV-seronegative.

Of note for this clone: The junction does not match germline at one end; this may be a read error. The chain has TRBV7-9 and TRBJ2-1; 12 bases agree with TRBD2. In germline, CDR1 is SEHNR, CDR2 FQNEAQ (reference sequence). This CDR3 is built from 18 residues. CDR3 sequence: CSSSLVPRTSGAYNEQFF. In DNA form, the CDR3 reads TGTTCCAGCAGCTTAGTTCCCCGGACTAGCGGGGCCTACAATGAGCAGTTCTTC.

This rearrangement joins TRBV11-3 to TRBJ2-1, with a weak D call TRBD1 (5 bases). Per germline, CDR1 SGHNT and CDR2 YENEEA. This CDR3 has 14 residues. V lost 4 bases and J lost 4, with 11 bases in between. The CDR3 nucleotides are TGTGCCAGCAGCTCAACAGGAGAGTACAATGAGCAGTTCTTC. Translation gives CASSSTGEYNEQFF.

This clone has just a few counts. The chain has TRBV7-3 and TRBJ2-2; 10 positions agree with TRBD2. The CDR3 sequence is 15 residues long. Looked up from germline, CDR1 is SGHTA and CDR2 is FQGTGA. Germline trimming cut 4 bases from V and 6 bases from J; bases unmatched to any gene: 5. This chain's CDR3 is CASSSGTSVPGELFF. The CDR3 coding sequence is TGTGCCAGCAGCTCCGGGACTAGCGTCCCCGGGGAGCTGTTTTTT. Using reference TRBV7-3 and TRBJ2-2 for the parts outside the CDR3, the full variable domain is GAGVSQTPSNKVTEKGKYVELRCDPISGHTALYWYRQSLGQGPEFLIYFQGTGAADDSGLPNDRFFAVRPEGSVSTLKIQRTERGDSAVYLCASSSGTSVPGELFFGEGSRLTVL.

The rearrangement joins TRBV5-5 to TRBJ2-7; possible D gene TRBD2, 5 bases. CDR1 SGHKS and CDR2 YYEKEE come from the germline V gene (reference sequence). The CDR3 consists of 15 residues. V dropped 0 bases and J dropped 0 bases, with 10 bases sitting between them. CDR3 amino acids: CASSLAGVSSYEQYF. CDR3 nucleotides: TGTGCCAGCAGCTTGGCCGGGGTTAGCTCCTACGAGCAGTACTTC.

The rearrangement joins TRBV28 to TRBJ2-7, with 9 bases identical to TRBD2. Per the germline V gene, CDR1 is MDHEN and CDR2 is SYDVKM. V gave up 2 bases and J gave up 4 bases; unmatched junction bases: 9. This CDR3 is 16 amino acids long. CDR3 loop: CASSLPLAGRGYEQYF. DNA of the CDR3: TGTGCCAGCAGTTTACCCCTAGCGGGACGGGGGTACGAGCAGTACTTC.

The genes are TRBV19 and TRBJ2-5, with TRBD2 identical over 13 bases. CDR3 length: 16 amino acids. Unmatched junction bases numbered 5, after V lost 3 bases and J lost 4 bases. Germline V gene sequence: CDR1 LNHDA, CDR2 SQIVND (reference sequence). This CDR3 is CASSIAGTSGIETQYF. CDR3 in DNA: TGTGCCAGTAGTATCGCCGGGACTAGCGGGATAGAGACCCAGTACTTC.

This clone was found a few times. V gene TRBV6-5 combines with J gene TRBJ2-7, with TRBD1 matching 10 bases. Germline assignment: CDR1 MNHEY and CDR2 SVGAGI. The length of the CDR3 is 15 residues. The V gene end was trimmed by 2 bases and the J gene end by 3 bases; junction bases not matched to a gene: 4. DNA of the CDR3: TGTGCCAGCAGTTACGCGGGGACAGGGGTCTACGAGCAGTACTTC. It is translated as CASSYAGTGVYEQYF.

This rearrangement joins TRBV10-1 to TRBJ2-1; 12 nucleotides match TRBD2. The CDR3 consists of 16 residues. V was clipped by 8 bases and J by 7 bases; unmatched bases: 12. Per germline, CDR1 WNHNN and CDR2 SYGVQD (reference sequence). The CDR3 loop reads CASSTSTSGRRNEQFF. Written as DNA, the CDR3 is TGCGCCAGCTCCACCTCGACTAGCGGGAGACGAAATGAGCAGTTCTTC.

This chain uses TRBV7-9 with TRBJ2-1; D is ambiguous. The CDR3 loop spans 14 amino acids. CDR1 is SEHNR and CDR2 is FQNEAQ in the germline V gene (reference sequence). Trimming left V 3 bases short and J 7 bases short, with 13 bases between. The CDR3 nucleotides are TGTGCCAGCAGCTTCTCTAGGTTGAGTAATGAGCAGTTCTTC. It codes for CASSFSRLSNEQFF.

The chain carries TRBV19 and TRBJ2-3, with D possibly being TRBD2 (5 bases). Germline V gives CDR1 LNHDA, CDR2 SQIVND (reference sequence). There are 14 residues in the CDR3. The V end lost 11 bases, the J end lost 3 bases, and 18 bases lay between the germline ends. This chain's CDR3 is CAAAPGLGTDTQYF. The CDR3 DNA follows: TGTGCCGCCGCCCCGGGATTGGGGACAGATACGCAGTATTTT.

The V gene is TRBV9, the J gene TRBJ2-1; 7 bases are a match to TRBD2. Trimming cost V 5 bases and J 7 bases; bases outside gene matches: 15. CDR1 is SGDLS and CDR2 is YYNGEE in the germline V gene. The CDR3 is 16 residues long. CDR3 nucleotide sequence: TGTGCCAGCAGTCCACATAGAGGGACTAACGAGAATGAGCAGTTCTTC. This translates into CASSPHRGTNENEQFF.

V gene TRBV2 combines with J gene TRBJ2-1; D remains unclear. The CDR3 spans 11 residues. V dropped 2 bases and J dropped 9 bases, with 5 bases sitting between them. Germline CDR1 is SNHLY and CDR2 is FYNNEI. CDR3 amino acids: CASSESLEQFF. In DNA form, the CDR3 reads TGTGCCAGCAGTGAAAGCCTTGAGCAGTTCTTC. Based on the CDR3 plus reference TRBV2 and TRBJ2-1, the full variable domain is EPEVTQTPSHQVTQMGQEVILRCVPISNHLYFYWYRQILGQKVEFLVSFYNNEISEKSEIFDDQFSVERPDGSNFTLKIRSTKLEDSAMYFCASSESLEQFFGPGTRLTVL.

J is TRBJ2-5 and V is TRBV29-1; 7 nucleotides line up with TRBD1. The trim removed 3 bases at V and 2 bases at J, leaving 3 bases unmatched. The CDR3 totals 13 residues. Per germline, CDR1 SQVTM and CDR2 ANQGSEA. CDR3 DNA: TGCAGCGTTGATGGCAGGGGGCAAGAGACCCAGTACTTC. This sequence encodes CSVDGRGQETQYF.

This clone was seen a single time. This chain's CDR3 is CASSLWADATEAFF. The CDR3 DNA follows: TGTGCCAGCAGTTTATGGGCCGATGCCACTGAAGCTTTCTTT. The chain carries TRBV27 and TRBJ1-1; D gene ambiguous. The CDR3 is made up of 14 amino acids. Between the trimmed V and J ends, which lost 1 base and 4 bases, there was a span of 10 bases. The germline V gene has CDR1 MNHEY and CDR2 SMNVEV (reference sequence).

J is TRBJ2-5 and V is TRBV7-2, with a tentative D call TRBD2 (6 bases). The CDR3 runs to 15 residues. CDR1 is SGHTA and CDR2 is FQGNSA in the germline V gene. Trimming took 5 bases from V and 3 from J, leaving 16 bases between them. CDR3 loop: CASSQDLASKETQYF. Written as DNA, the CDR3 is TGTGCCAGCAGCCAAGATCTAGCGTCGAAAGAGACCCAGTACTTC.

V is TRBV27 and J is TRBJ2-1; 12 nucleotides align to TRBD1. The CDR3 consists of 16 residues. Germline CDR1 MNHEY, CDR2 SMNVEV (reference sequence). With 4 bases clipped from V and 2 bases from J, the junction kept 3 bases outside the gene matches. The DNA for the CDR3 is TGTGCCAGCAGTTGGGACAGGGGGCCTCCCTACAATGAGCAGTTCTTC. Protein product: CASSWDRGPPYNEQFF.

The chain employs TRBV7-6 and TRBJ2-3; a weak D match, TRBD1 (6 bases). Germline CDR1 and CDR2: SGHVS and FNYEAQ. The V end lost 0 bases, the J end lost 2 bases, and 9 bases lay between the germline ends. The CDR3 sequence is 15 residues long. CDR3 in DNA: TGTGCCAGCAGCTTAGCCCAGGGGAACACAGATACGCAGTATTTT. Its protein product is CASSLAQGNTDTQYF. The variable domain in full, with the rest retrieved from reference TRBV7-6 and TRBJ2-3, is GAGVSQSPRYKVTKRGQDVALRCDPISGHVSLYWYRQALGQGPEFLTYFNYEAQQDKSGLPNDRFSAERPEGSISTLTIQRTEQRDSAMYRCASSLAQGNTDTQYFGPGTRLTVL.

The V and J genes are TRBV2 and TRBJ2-7; 10 positions agree with TRBD2. The CDR3 length is 16 residues. J gave up 2 bases and V 7 bases, and 11 bases lay outside the gene matches. Looked up from germline, CDR1 is SNHLY and CDR2 is FYNNEI. The CDR3 region has the DNA TGTGCCAGCACCCGGGACGCTAGCGGGGGACCCTACGAGCAGTACTTC. Translating it yields CASTRDASGGPYEQYF.

The rearrangement joins TRBV7-5 to TRBJ1-5; the D call of TRBD1 is as the table states it, not checked on the DNA. TRBV7-5 is labeled a pseudogene. CDR3 size: 12 residues. The CDR3 region is CARQGCCQPQHF. CDR3 nucleotide sequence: TGTGCCAGGCAGGGGTGTTGCCAGCCCCAGCATTTT.

This clone appeared a single time. The chain couples TRBV7-9 to TRBJ1-1, with 8 bases matching TRBD1. V lost 5 bases and J lost 5; bases outside the gene matches: 7. CDR1 and CDR2 (germline): SEHNR, FQNEAQ (reference sequence). CDR3 length equals 14 residues. The CDR3 loop reads CASSTRQGLTEAFF. The CDR3 nucleotides read TGTGCCAGCAGCACTCGACAGGGGTTGACTGAAGCTTTCTTT.

The gene calls are TRBV27 and TRBJ2-6, with 9 bases that match TRBD1. CDR3 length equals 19 residues. V lost 5 bases, J lost 3 bases, and 14 bases stayed unmatched. CDR1 and CDR2 from the germline V gene are MNHEY and SMNVEV (reference sequence). The DNA of the CDR3 is TGTGCCAGCAGTCGATGGACAGGGGTCCTCCGTGATGGGGCCAACGTCCTGACTTTC. Translating it yields CASSRWTGVLRDGANVLTF.

This clone was found once. This sequence joins TRBV19 and TRBJ2-7; no clear D gene. There are 13 residues in the CDR3. Per germline, CDR1 LNHDA and CDR2 SQIVND (reference sequence). V dropped 1 base and J dropped 8 bases, with 12 bases sitting between them. The CDR3 region is CASSIATELQQYF. The CDR3 DNA reads as TGTGCCAGTAGTATAGCTACGGAACTACAGCAGTACTTC. The complete variable domain, with remaining parts taken from reference TRBV19 and TRBJ2-7, reads DGGITQSPKYLFRKEGQNVTLSCEQNLNHDAMYWYRQDPGQGLRLIYYSQIVNDFQKGDIAEGYSVSREKKESFPLTVTSAQKNPTAFYLCASSIATELQQYFGPGTRLTVT.

This clone was observed a handful of times. V usage is TRBV5-1 and J usage is TRBJ2-3; TRBD1 is a possible D gene (5 bases). From germline, CDR1 is SGHRS and CDR2 YFSETQ. CDR3 length: 15 residues. V lost 2 bases, J lost 0 bases, and 10 bases lay in between. The CDR3 nucleotides are TGCGCCAGCAGCTTCGTCCAGGGAAGCACAGATACGCAGTATTTT. Translating it yields CASSFVQGSTDTQYF.

The gene calls are TRBV30 and TRBJ2-3, with TRBD1 matching over 11 bases. Germline CDR1 is GTSNPN and CDR2 is SVGIG (reference sequence). The V and J ends lost 4 bases and 4 bases, in that order; junction bases with no gene match: 10. The CDR3 contains 16 residues. CDR3 amino acids: CAWNVGTGGTADTQYF. The CDR3 nucleotides read TGTGCCTGGAATGTCGGGACAGGGGGGACCGCAGATACGCAGTATTTT.

This chain joins TRBV30 and TRBJ1-4; weak D call: TRBD1 (5 bases). In germline, CDR1 is GTSNPN, CDR2 SVGIG (reference sequence). The CDR3 extends over 14 amino acids. Trimming cost V 0 bases and J 5 bases, with 10 bases left between them. For the CDR3, the DNA is TGTGCCTGGAGTGTGGGGGGGTCAAATGAAAAACTGTTTTTT. Amino acid sequence: CAWSVGGSNEKLFF. The entire variable domain, with the rest obtained from reference TRBV30 and TRBJ1-4, is as follows: SQTIHQWPATLVQPVGSPLSLECTVEGTSNPNLYWYRQAAGRGLQLLFYSVGIGQISSEVPQNLSASRPQDRQFILSSKKLLLSDSGFYLCAWSVGGSNEKLFFGSGTQLSVL.

This clone appeared a few times. The V and J genes are TRBV7-9 and TRBJ2-2, with 14 bases that match TRBD2. The V gene end was trimmed by 11 bases and the J gene end by 4 bases; junction bases not matched to a gene: 12. Per germline, CDR1 SEHNR and CDR2 FQNEAQ (reference sequence). The CDR3 extends over 17 amino acids. The CDR3, as DNA: TGTGCCTCCCAGACTAGCGGGAGGGCCTCGAGCACCGGGGAGCTGTTTTTT. Amino acids: CASQTSGRASSTGELFF.

V gene TRBV5-1 combines with J gene TRBJ2-7, with 9 positions matching TRBD2. The V gene end was trimmed by 3 bases and the J gene end by 3 bases; junction bases not matched to a gene: 1. The CDR3 runs to 13 residues. Germline CDR1 reads SGHRS; CDR2 reads YFSETQ. CDR3 sequence (DNA): TGCGCCAGCAGCTCGACTAGCGGCTACGAGCAGTACTTC. Translating gives CASSSTSGYEQYF.